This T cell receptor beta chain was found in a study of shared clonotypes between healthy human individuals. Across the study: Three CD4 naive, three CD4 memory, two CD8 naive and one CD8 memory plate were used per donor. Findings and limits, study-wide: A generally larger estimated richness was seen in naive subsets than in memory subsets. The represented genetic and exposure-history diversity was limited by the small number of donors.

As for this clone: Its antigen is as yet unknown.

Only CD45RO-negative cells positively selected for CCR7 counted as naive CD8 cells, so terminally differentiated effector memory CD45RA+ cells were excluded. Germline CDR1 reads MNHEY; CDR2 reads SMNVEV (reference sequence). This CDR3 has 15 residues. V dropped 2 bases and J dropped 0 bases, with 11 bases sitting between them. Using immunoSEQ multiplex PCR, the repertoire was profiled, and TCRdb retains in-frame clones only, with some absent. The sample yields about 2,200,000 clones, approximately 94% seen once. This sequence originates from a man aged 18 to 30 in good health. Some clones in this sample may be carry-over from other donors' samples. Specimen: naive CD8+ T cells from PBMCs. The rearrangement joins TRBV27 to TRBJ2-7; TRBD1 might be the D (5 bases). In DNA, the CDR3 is TGTGCCAGCAGTTTAGTAGAGACAGCCTCCTACGAGCAGTACTTC. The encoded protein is CASSLVETASYEQYF.